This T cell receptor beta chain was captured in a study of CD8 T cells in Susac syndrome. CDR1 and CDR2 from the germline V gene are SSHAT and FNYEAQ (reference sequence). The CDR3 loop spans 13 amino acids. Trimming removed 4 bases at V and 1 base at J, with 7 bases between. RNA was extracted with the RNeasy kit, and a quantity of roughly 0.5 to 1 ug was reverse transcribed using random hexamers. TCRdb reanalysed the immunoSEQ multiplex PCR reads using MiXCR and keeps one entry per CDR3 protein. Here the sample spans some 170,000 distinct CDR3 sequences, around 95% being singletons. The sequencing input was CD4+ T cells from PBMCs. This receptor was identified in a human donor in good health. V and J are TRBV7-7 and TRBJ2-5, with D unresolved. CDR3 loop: CASSSVGQETQYF. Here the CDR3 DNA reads TGTGCCAGCAGCTCCGTGGGCCAAGAGACCCAGTACTTC.